This TCR beta chain is from a study of shared clonotypes between healthy human individuals. Whole-study findings and limits: The diversity represented, both genetic and in exposure history, was limited by few donors.

Caucasian adults living in Nashville, Tennessee, provided all samples. This CDR3 contains 15 residues. With V trimmed by 6 bases and J by 6 bases, 10 bases remained unmatched. CDR1 and CDR2 from the germline V gene are SNHLY and FYNNEI. With respect to this clone: Its antigen is not identified.

In the original workflow: In the immunoSEQ data, sequences were junction-only and lacked quality scores, so filtering differed. TCRdb keeps only in-frame clones here, not all; method: immunoSEQ multiplex PCR. V and J calls and clone size are as listed in that table; D and trimming were resolved from the DNA. The data show millions of clones, roughly 92% seen once. This sequence joins TRBV2 and TRBJ1-5; 8 bases line up with TRBD1. Sequencing was carried out using naive CD4+ T cells sorted from blood. Subset denoted: CD45RA+ positively selected. The receptor comes from a man between 18 and 29 years old in good health. The CDR3 nucleotides read TGTGCCAGCAGAATGACAGGGGATTTGGGTCAGCCCCAGCATTTT. Translating gives CASRMTGDLGQPQHF.